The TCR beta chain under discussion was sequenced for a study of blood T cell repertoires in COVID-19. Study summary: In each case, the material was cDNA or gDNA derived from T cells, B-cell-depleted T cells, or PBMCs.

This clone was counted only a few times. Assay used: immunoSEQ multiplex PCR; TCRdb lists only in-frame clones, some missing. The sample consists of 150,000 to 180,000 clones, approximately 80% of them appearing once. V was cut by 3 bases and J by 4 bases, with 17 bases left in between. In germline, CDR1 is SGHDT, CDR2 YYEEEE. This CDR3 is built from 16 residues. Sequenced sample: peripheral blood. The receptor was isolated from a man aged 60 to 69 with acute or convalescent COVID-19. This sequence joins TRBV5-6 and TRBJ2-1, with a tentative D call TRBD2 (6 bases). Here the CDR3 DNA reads TGTGCCAGCAGCTGGACTAACCGAAAGGTATACAATGAGCAGTTCTTC. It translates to CASSWTNRKVYNEQFF.